This is a list of T cell receptor beta chains from one sample in a study of T-cell memory formation after mild COVID-19. From the 5' RACE reads, TCRdb called clonotypes with MiXCR, one entry per CDR3 protein. Of roughly 100,000 distinct CDR3 sequences listed, around 12% are singletons. Sequenced sample: PBMCs or a T cell subset sorted from them (not recorded which). The receptors were sampled from an adult woman who had mild COVID-19 (a few samples of this study predate the infection). Cell type and time point are not known. CDR3s include the opening cysteine and the closing phenylalanine or tryptophan. Each record gives: D gene, clone size, V gene, J gene, CDR3 length, CDR3 DNA, CDR3 protein. The D gene is left open where the match is weak. Not all rows give a size; the values are once, few, many and, for expanded clones, a class.

d_gene: TRBD1
abundance: -
v_gene: TRBV12-3/TRBV12-4
j_gene: TRBJ1-3
len: 15
CDR3nt: TGTGCCAGCAGCCCGACAGGGTTCTCTGGAAACACCATATATTTT
CDR3aa: CASSPTGFSGNTIYF

d_gene: -
abundance: -
v_gene: TRBV20-1
j_gene: TRBJ2-7
len: 13
CDR3nt: TGCAGTGCTAGTGAGGCAGAAAGCTACGAGCAGTACTTC
CDR3aa: CSASEAESYEQYF

d_gene: -
abundance: once
v_gene: TRBV7-6
j_gene: TRBJ1-2
len: 15
CDR3nt: TGTGCCAGCAGCTTAGAAGTGGGAGCTAACTATGGCTACACCTTC
CDR3aa: CASSLEVGANYGYTF

d_gene: TRBD2
abundance: many
v_gene: TRBV29-1
j_gene: TRBJ2-3
len: 17
CDR3nt: TGCAGCGTGGAGACTAGCGGGAGGGCCGTGTGGACAGATACGCAGTATTTT
CDR3aa: CSVETSGRAVWTDTQYF

d_gene: TRBD2
abundance: -
v_gene: TRBV5-4
j_gene: TRBJ2-7
len: 16
CDR3nt: TGTGCCAGCAGCCTAGAACCGGGAGGGCATCGGTACGAGCAGTACTTC
CDR3aa: CASSLEPGGHRYEQYF

d_gene: -
abundance: many
v_gene: TRBV25-1
j_gene: TRBJ2-3
len: 14
CDR3nt: TGTGCCAGCAGTGTAGCTAGCCTCACAGATACGCAGTATTTT
CDR3aa: CASSVASLTDTQYF

d_gene: -
abundance: -
v_gene: TRBV29-1
j_gene: TRBJ2-7
len: 13
CDR3nt: TGCAGCGTTGAGAGGGAGGACGGCTACGAGCAGTACTTC
CDR3aa: CSVEREDGYEQYF

d_gene: -
abundance: -
v_gene: TRBV7-6
j_gene: TRBJ2-5
len: 15
CDR3nt: TGTGCCAGCAGCTTATTTCGGATAGGGTCGGAGACCCAGTACTTC
CDR3aa: CASSLFRIGSETQYF

d_gene: TRBD2
abundance: few
v_gene: TRBV4-1
j_gene: TRBJ2-1
len: 18
CDR3nt: TGCGCCAGCAGCCAAGAAAGAGAGCGGGGGATGATTTACAATGAGCAGTTCTTC
CDR3aa: CASSQERERGMIYNEQFF

d_gene: -
abundance: -
v_gene: TRBV6-1
j_gene: TRBJ2-7
len: 15
CDR3nt: TGTGCCAGCAGTGAAGTGGCCGGGGATTTCAACGAGCAGTACTTC
CDR3aa: CASSEVAGDFNEQYF

d_gene: TRBD1
abundance: -
v_gene: TRBV19
j_gene: TRBJ1-6
len: 15
CDR3nt: TGTGCCAGTAGTACTTGGGGACAGGGTCGTTCACCCCTCCACTTT
CDR3aa: CASSTWGQGRSPLHF

d_gene: -
abundance: -
v_gene: TRBV21-1
j_gene: TRBJ2-7
len: 16
CDR3nt: TGTGCCAGCAGCGGGGGGTCCGGGACTAGAGCCTACGAGCAGTACTTC
CDR3aa: CASSGGSGTRAYEQYF

d_gene: -
abundance: few
v_gene: TRBV6-6
j_gene: TRBJ1-2
len: 13
CDR3nt: TGTGCCAGCAGTTACATCCCTTACGATGGCTACACCTTC
CDR3aa: CASSYIPYDGYTF

d_gene: -
abundance: -
v_gene: TRBV27
j_gene: TRBJ2-7
len: 15
CDR3nt: TGTGCCAGCAGTTTCGCCGGAGGGATCCTCTACGAGCAGTACTTC
CDR3aa: CASSFAGGILYEQYF

d_gene: TRBD2
abundance: few
v_gene: TRBV14
j_gene: TRBJ2-7
len: 15
CDR3nt: TGTGCCAGCAGCCAAGAGAGCGGGAGAAGCTACGAGCAGTACTTC
CDR3aa: CASSQESGRSYEQYF

d_gene: TRBD1
abundance: -
v_gene: TRBV3-1
j_gene: TRBJ2-5
len: 14
CDR3nt: TGTGCCAGCAGCCAAGAGGGACAGTCAGAGACCCAGTACTTC
CDR3aa: CASSQEGQSETQYF

d_gene: TRBD1
abundance: -
v_gene: TRBV5-6
j_gene: TRBJ2-5
len: 14
CDR3nt: TGTGCCAGCAGCGTGGGACAGAGCCAAGAGACCCAGTACTTC
CDR3aa: CASSVGQSQETQYF

d_gene: TRBD1
abundance: -
v_gene: TRBV6-5
j_gene: TRBJ2-7
len: 13
CDR3nt: TGTGCCAGCACTCGGGACAGGGCGTACGAGCAGTACTTC
CDR3aa: CASTRDRAYEQYF

d_gene: -
abundance: -
v_gene: TRBV21-1
j_gene: TRBJ2-3
len: 15
CDR3nt: TGTGCCAGCAGCCCCTGGGCGCGGAGCACAGATACGCAGTATTTT
CDR3aa: CASSPWARSTDTQYF

d_gene: -
abundance: -
v_gene: TRBV7-9
j_gene: TRBJ1-1
len: 18
CDR3nt: TGTGCCAGCAGCCCACCCGACCGGCTCCGACTAATGAACACTGAAGCTTTCTTT
CDR3aa: CASSPPDRLRLMNTEAFF

d_gene: -
abundance: few
v_gene: TRBV9
j_gene: TRBJ2-5
len: 14
CDR3nt: TGTGCCAGCAGCATGAAGGGGGAAGCGGAGACCCAGTACTTC
CDR3aa: CASSMKGEAETQYF

d_gene: -
abundance: -
v_gene: TRBV10-3
j_gene: TRBJ2-5
len: 12
CDR3nt: TGTGCCATCAGTGAAAGGAAGGAGACCCAGTACTTC
CDR3aa: CAISERKETQYF

d_gene: TRBD1
abundance: few
v_gene: TRBV6-2/TRBV6-3
j_gene: TRBJ1-5
len: 15
CDR3nt: TGTGCCAGCAGTTACTCGACAGGGGGCAATCAGCCCCAGCATTTT
CDR3aa: CASSYSTGGNQPQHF

d_gene: -
abundance: -
v_gene: TRBV5-1
j_gene: TRBJ2-2
len: 15
CDR3nt: TGCGCCAGCAGCTTGTCAGCAAGGAACACCGGGGAGCTGTTTTTT
CDR3aa: CASSLSARNTGELFF

d_gene: TRBD1
abundance: -
v_gene: TRBV30
j_gene: TRBJ1-3
len: 14
CDR3nt: TGTGCCGTACAACAGGGGACCTCTGGAAACACCATATATTTT
CDR3aa: CAVQQGTSGNTIYF

d_gene: -
abundance: -
v_gene: TRBV10-3
j_gene: TRBJ2-1
len: 13
CDR3nt: TGTGCCATCAGTGGTGTGGGAGGCAATGAGCAGTTCTTC
CDR3aa: CAISGVGGNEQFF

d_gene: TRBD2
abundance: many
v_gene: TRBV7-2
j_gene: TRBJ2-1
len: 15
CDR3nt: TGTGCCAGCACCTTACTAGCGGGGACCTACAATGAGCAGTTCTTC
CDR3aa: CASTLLAGTYNEQFF

d_gene: -
abundance: few
v_gene: TRBV11-2
j_gene: TRBJ2-1
len: 15
CDR3nt: TGTGCCAGCAGCTTAGGTCTCGGGTCGGCGGGGGAGCAGTTCTTC
CDR3aa: CASSLGLGSAGEQFF

d_gene: -
abundance: -
v_gene: TRBV12-3/TRBV12-4
j_gene: TRBJ2-3
len: 12
CDR3nt: TGTGCCAGCAGCTTCATTACAGATACGCAGTATTTT
CDR3aa: CASSFITDTQYF

d_gene: -
abundance: many
v_gene: TRBV6-1
j_gene: TRBJ2-1
len: 13
CDR3nt: TGTGCCAGCAGTGAAGAGACCCACAATGAGCAGTTCTTC
CDR3aa: CASSEETHNEQFF

d_gene: TRBD1
abundance: few
v_gene: TRBV7-9
j_gene: TRBJ2-7
len: 13
CDR3nt: TGTGCCAGCAGCTTCAAGACAGGGCACGAGCAGTACTTC
CDR3aa: CASSFKTGHEQYF

d_gene: -
abundance: few
v_gene: TRBV4-2
j_gene: TRBJ2-3
len: 13
CDR3nt: TGTGCCAGCAGCCAAGGAGCAGGGCATACCCCGTATTTT
CDR3aa: CASSQGAGHTPYF

d_gene: -
abundance: few
v_gene: TRBV7-9
j_gene: TRBJ2-1
len: 15
CDR3nt: TGTGCCAGCAGCTTTGTTATGGGAGTGCGGAATGAGCAGTTCTTC
CDR3aa: CASSFVMGVRNEQFF

d_gene: -
abundance: few
v_gene: TRBV21-1
j_gene: TRBJ2-3
len: 17
CDR3nt: TGTGCCAGCAGCAAAGTAAAAGGGGGCCGTTGCACAGATACGCAGTATTTT
CDR3aa: CASSKVKGGRCTDTQYF

d_gene: TRBD1
abundance: few
v_gene: TRBV15
j_gene: TRBJ2-1
len: 15
CDR3nt: TGTGCCACCAGCGTAACAGGGGGCGCTGGTAATGAGCAGTTCTTC
CDR3aa: CATSVTGGAGNEQFF

d_gene: -
abundance: -
v_gene: TRBV10-3
j_gene: TRBJ1-1
len: 13
CDR3nt: TGTGCCATCAGTGACGGGGGTGCGGGTGCAGCTTTCTTT
CDR3aa: CAISDGGAGAAFF

d_gene: -
abundance: few
v_gene: TRBV9
j_gene: TRBJ2-3
len: 15
CDR3nt: TGTGCCAGCAGCGTAGCTCTCTTTAGCACAGATACGCAGTATTTT
CDR3aa: CASSVALFSTDTQYF

d_gene: -
abundance: few
v_gene: TRBV6-5
j_gene: TRBJ1-2
len: 14
CDR3nt: TGTGCCAGCAGTTTCCTGACTAACGACTATGGCTACACCTTC
CDR3aa: CASSFLTNDYGYTF

d_gene: -
abundance: -
v_gene: TRBV9
j_gene: TRBJ2-4
len: 18
CDR3nt: TGTGCCAGCAGCGATAGGACAGACACCGGATTAGCCAAAAACATTCAGTACTTC
CDR3aa: CASSDRTDTGLAKNIQYF

d_gene: -
abundance: -
v_gene: TRBV7-6
j_gene: TRBJ2-1
len: 16
CDR3nt: TGTGCCAGCAGCCTAATGGGAACAGGGGGGGACAATGAGCAGTTCTTC
CDR3aa: CASSLMGTGGDNEQFF

d_gene: -
abundance: few
v_gene: TRBV29-1
j_gene: TRBJ2-1
len: 12
CDR3nt: TGCAGCGTGGGAGACGGAAACAATGAGCAGTTCTTC
CDR3aa: CSVGDGNNEQFF

d_gene: TRBD2
abundance: many
v_gene: TRBV5-1
j_gene: TRBJ2-2
len: 16
CDR3nt: TGCGCCAGCAGCTTTATACTAGCGGAGAACACCGGGGAGCTGTTTTTT
CDR3aa: CASSFILAENTGELFF

d_gene: -
abundance: -
v_gene: TRBV12-3/TRBV12-4
j_gene: TRBJ2-7
len: 13
CDR3nt: TGTGCCAGCTCCGGGACGGTTGCCTACGAGCAGTACTTC
CDR3aa: CASSGTVAYEQYF

d_gene: -
abundance: few
v_gene: TRBV4-2
j_gene: TRBJ1-4
len: 13
CDR3nt: TGTGCCAGCAGCCAAGACGGCGGGGCCAAACTGTTTTTT
CDR3aa: CASSQDGGAKLFF

d_gene: -
abundance: -
v_gene: TRBV7-3
j_gene: TRBJ1-1
len: 12
CDR3nt: TGTGCCAGCAGCTTCGGGGCTACTGAAGCTTTCTTT
CDR3aa: CASSFGATEAFF